This entry is about one TCR beta chain. The sample comes from a study of regulatory T cells in long-lasting Graves disease. Background on the study: Patients newly diagnosed with Graves' had been on antithyroid drugs for under 3 months.

Germline CDR1 reads SEHNR; CDR2 reads FQNEAQ (reference sequence). The CDR3 has 15 amino acids. V dropped 5 bases and J dropped 1 base, with 14 bases sitting between them. As to time point: newly diagnosed GD, antithyroid drugs for less than 3 months. The TCR library was made from RNA extracted from PBMCs. Construction of the TCR beta libraries employed iRepertoire HTBI primers in conjunction with Arm-PCR of CDR3 regions. Original handling: From all samples, identification returned some 15 TRBJ and approximately 67 TRBV segments. TCRdb re-derived calls from the multiplex PCR reads in MiXCR, one entry per CDR3 protein. For this entry, the V and J calls and clone size follow TCRdb and not the study's own pipeline. Altogether about 560,000 distinct CDR3 sequences are present, more than 15% being singletons, with the ten largest covering about 12%. Separately, the same data were catalogued under a study of T cells in Graves' hyperthyroidism and ophthalmopathy. That report notes: HTBI primers drove first-round RT-PCR of the TCR CDR3.

The sample was peripheral blood mononuclear cells (PBMCs), taken at new diagnosis, from a patient treated with antithyroid drugs. This receptor was obtained from a man aged 18 to 30 with Graves disease. The chain has TRBV7-9 and TRBJ1-1; the D is unclear. CDR3 nucleotide sequence: TGTGCCAGCAGCCATTCTTGGGCCGAGAACACTGAAGCTTTCTTT. This gives the protein CASSHSWAENTEAFF. Using reference TRBV7-9 and TRBJ1-1 for the parts outside the CDR3, the full variable domain is DTGVSQNPRHKITKRGQNVTFRCDPISEHNRLYWYRQTLGQGPEFLTYFQNEAQLEKSRLLSDRFSAERPKGSFSTLEIQRTEQGDSAMYLCASSHSWAENTEAFFGQGTRLTVV.